The 17 T cell receptor beta chains given below trace back to one sample, sequenced in a study of identifying expanded T cells in peripheral blood. The method was immunoSEQ multiplex PCR; TCRdb's version includes in-frame clones alone and lacks a portion of them. The data contain over 100,000 clones, 88% of them singletons. Sequencing used blood. These receptor sequences come from a person aged 18 to 69 in good health.

V usage is TRBV6-5 and J usage is TRBJ1-5; D unresolved. The CDR3 covers 13 residues. Germline CDR1 MNHEY, CDR2 SVGAGI. Deletions cut 2 bases from V and 5 bases from J, with 7 bases between. CDR3 sequence (DNA): TGTGCCAGCAGTTACAGCACTCATCAGCCCCAGCATTTT. As protein: CASSYSTHQPQHF.

This chain joins TRBV19 and TRBJ2-7, with TRBD1 matching over 9 bases. Germline V gene sequence: CDR1 LNHDA, CDR2 SQIVND (reference sequence). This CDR3 comprises 14 residues. V dropped 10 bases and J dropped 7; count of bases not matched to a gene: 14. CDR3 sequence: CATTRYRGQGEQYF. CDR3 DNA: TGTGCCACAACCCGGTACAGGGGGCAGGGGGAGCAGTACTTC.

The chain uses TRBV9 and TRBJ2-3, with no clear D. This CDR3 has 16 amino acids. CDR1 and CDR2 from the germline V gene are SGDLS and YYNGEE. V dropped 2 bases and J dropped 0 bases, with 13 bases sitting between them. CDR3 sequence (DNA): TGTGCCAGCAGCGTCGGACCCCTCGCTAGCACAGATACGCAGTATTTT. This gives the protein CASSVGPLASTDTQYF.

This clone was seen only a few times. This chain joins TRBV27 and TRBJ2-7, with D perhaps assigned TRBD1 or TRBD2 (6 bases each). CDR3 length equals 15 residues. The V end was cut by 0 bases, the J end by 5 bases, with 14 bases between. Germline V gene lookup returns CDR1 MNHEY and CDR2 SMNVEV (reference sequence). CDR3 sequence (DNA): TGTGCCAGCAGTTTATCGAGGGCAGGGGAGGACGAGCAGTACTTC. Translating it yields CASSLSRAGEDEQYF.

The chain is built from TRBV6-6 and TRBJ1-5, with no clear D. Trimming stripped 0 bases from V and 6 bases from J, with 6 bases between. Germline-derived CDR1 and CDR2 are MNHNY and SVGAGI (reference sequence). This CDR3 spans 13 amino acids. The CDR3, as DNA: TGTGCCAGCAGTTACTCTATGGCTCAGCCCCAGCATTTT. Amino acid sequence: CASSYSMAQPQHF.

The chain carries TRBV28 and TRBJ2-3; perhaps TRBD1 as D (5 bases). This CDR3 has 15 residues. Germline CDR1 MDHEN, CDR2 SYDVKM. Trimming removed 3 bases at V and 0 bases at J, with 10 bases between. The CDR3: CASSLSGPSTDTQYF. The CDR3 DNA reads TGTGCCAGCAGTTTGTCAGGGCCCAGCACAGATACGCAGTATTTT.

The chain links TRBV5-8 to TRBJ2-1, with 10 nucleotides matching TRBD2. Germline V CDR1 and CDR2: SGHTS, YDEGEE. Germline trimming cut 3 bases from V and 0 bases from J; bases unmatched to any gene: 15. This CDR3 spans 20 amino acids. For the CDR3, the DNA is TGTGCCAGCAGCTCCCTAGCGGGGGCAACCACTGCGGGCTCCTACAATGAGCAGTTCTTC. Translation gives CASSSLAGATTAGSYNEQFF.

CDR3 bases: TGTGCCAGTCGGGGACAGGCGCTCTCCTACGAGCAGTACTTC. Translating it yields CASRGQALSYEQYF. The chain has TRBV6-5 and TRBJ2-7, with 8 bases lining up with TRBD1. This CDR3 is built from 14 residues. The V gene's germline CDR1 is MNHEY and CDR2 SVGAGI. J lost 0 bases, V lost 9 bases, and 7 bases had no gene match.

Only a few counts were recorded for this clone. This chain connects TRBV27 to TRBJ1-2; D perhaps matches TRBD1 (5 bases). Trimming cost V 3 bases and J 3 bases, with 8 bases left between them. The CDR3 runs 13 residues. Per the germline V gene, CDR1 is MNHEY and CDR2 is SMNVEV (reference sequence). The CDR3 sequence: CASSLSGHYGYTF. The DNA for the CDR3 is TGTGCCAGCAGTTTGTCAGGGCACTATGGCTACACCTTC.

V usage is TRBV4-3 and J usage is TRBJ2-7, with 10 positions matching TRBD1. CDR1 and CDR2 from the germline V gene are LGHNA and YSLEER. This CDR3 has 15 residues. V lost 4 bases and J lost 3; bases outside the gene matches: 6. CDR3 in DNA: TGCGCCAGCAGCCGAGACAGGGGGCCAAACTACGAGCAGTACTTC. Its translation: CASSRDRGPNYEQYF.

This clone was recorded only once. The chain combines TRBV15 with TRBJ2-7; TRBD1 might be the D (6 bases). This CDR3 has 15 residues. The V end lost 2 bases, the J end lost 0 bases, and 11 bases lay between the germline ends. In germline, CDR1 is LNHNV, CDR2 YYDKDF (reference sequence). The CDR3 region has the DNA TGTGCCACCAGCAGAACCGACAGGAACTCCTACGAGCAGTACTTC. It codes for CATSRTDRNSYEQYF.

The rearrangement uses TRBV5-4 and TRBJ1-1, with a weak D call TRBD1 (5 bases). CDR3 length: 11 residues. Between the trimmed V and J ends, which lost 4 bases and 5 bases, there was a span of 6 bases. Germline V CDR1 and CDR2: SGHNT, YYREEE (reference sequence). CDR3 DNA: TGTGCCAGCAGCGGGGGGACTGAAGCTTTCTTT. This translates into CASSGGTEAFF. Variable domain in full (rest from reference TRBV5-4 and TRBJ1-1): ETGVTQSPTHLIKTRGQQVTLRCSSQSGHNTVSWYQQALGQGPQFIFQYYREEENGRGNFPPRFSGLQFPNYSSELNVNALELDDSALYLCASSGGTEAFFGQGTRLTVV.

V is TRBV7-2 and J is TRBJ1-1; no clear D. The CDR3 loop spans 12 amino acids. Germline lookup yields CDR1 SGHTA and CDR2 FQGNSA. V was clipped by 4 bases and J by 4 bases, with 7 bases between them. In DNA form, the CDR3 reads TGTGCCAGCAGCTCCTACGTCACTGAAGCTTTCTTT. Protein: CASSSYVTEAFF.

This chain uses TRBV23-1 with TRBJ1-2; 9 bases map to TRBD1. TRBV23-1 counts as an open reading frame of uncertain function. V trimming: 6 bases; J trimming: 2 bases; junction bases outside the gene matches: 7. This CDR3 has 15 residues. CDR3 sequence: CASRKRTGVNYGYTF. The CDR3 DNA is TGCGCCAGCAGAAAGCGGACAGGGGTCAACTATGGCTACACCTTC.

This clone has only one observation. The CDR3 loop is CASSPLARRETQYF. The CDR3 bases are TGTGCCAGCAGTCCCCTCGCGAGGCGAGAGACCCAGTACTTC. V is TRBV28 and J is TRBJ2-5; no reliable D call. Germline V gene lookup returns CDR1 MDHEN and CDR2 SYDVKM. The CDR3 spans 14 residues. V shed 5 bases and J shed 4 bases, with 14 bases lying between them.

Only a few counts were recorded for this clone. A junction boundary mismatches the germline segment, possibly from a read error. The chain joins TRBV7-9 to TRBJ1-3; a possible D gene is TRBD1 (6 bases). This CDR3 contains 14 residues. Germline V gives CDR1 SEHNR, CDR2 FQNEAQ (reference sequence). CDR3 nucleotide sequence: TGTGCCAGCAGCGCCAGGACAGCCGGAAGCACCATATATTTT. Its translation: CASSARTAGSTIYF.

The chain is built from TRBV5-1 and TRBJ1-3; 8 positions agree with TRBD1. The junction had 8 bases not matched to a gene; V was cut back by 3 bases and J by 0 bases. Looked up from germline, CDR1 is SGHRS and CDR2 is YFSETQ. This CDR3 has 17 residues. The CDR3, as DNA: TGCGCCAGCAGCTCGGGGCCGGGACAGGCCTCTGGAAACACCATATATTTT. This encodes CASSSGPGQASGNTIYF.